This T cell receptor beta chain was found in a study of shared clonotypes between healthy human individuals. Of note for this clone: The same CDR3 also results from other DNA sequences found in this sample.

This was a deep-level run. Original methodology: ImmunoSEQ gave junction-only sequences without quality scores, so filtering differed. Some clones are missing from TCRdb's copy, which holds only in-frame ones; the method was immunoSEQ multiplex PCR. V, J and clone size are taken as reported in that table, and D and trimming were inferred from the DNA itself. The repertoire has 2 million to 3 million clones, 90% to 95% of them found once; the top ten carry about 0.39%. From germline, CDR1 is GTSNPN and CDR2 SVGIG (reference sequence). This CDR3 region has 14 residues. V trimming: 1 base; J trimming: 4 bases; junction bases outside the gene matches: 1. Among the donors, all were Caucasian adults who lived in Nashville, Tennessee.

The chain has TRBV30 and TRBJ1-5; 10 bases are a match to TRBD1. This receptor was obtained from a man between 18 and 29 years old in good health. Some clones in this sample may be carry-over from other donors' samples. The sample consisted of naive CD4+ T cells from PBMCs. The subset was: CD45RA+ positively selected. The CDR3 DNA sequence: TGTGCCTGGAGTGCGGACAGGGGGAATCAGCCCCAGCATTTT. Protein product: CAWSADRGNQPQHF.